The 20 T cell receptor beta chains below were found in one sample sequenced in a study of CXCR3-negative and CXCR3-positive naive CD8 T cells. The study made its TRB cDNA libraries by 5' RACE, adding UMI labels. TCRdb re-called the 5' RACE reads and shows each CDR3 protein once, DNA omitted. This listing includes 92,000 or so distinct CDR3 sequences. The sequenced sample was naive CXCR3- CD8+ T cells from blood. Subset given: CD45RO-CCR7+CD27+CD95- naive CD8+ T cells lacking CXCR3 (TNR3-). These receptors were collected from a human donor in good health. Some clones in this sample may be carry-over from other donors' samples.

The chain uses TRBV19 and TRBJ2-7; the D gene TCRdb calls, TRBD1, cannot be checked with no DNA. Germline lookup yields CDR1 LNHDA and CDR2 SQIVND (reference sequence). The length of the CDR3 is 15 residues. The chain's CDR3 is CASSILPGHTYEQYF. Full variable domain (missing parts from reference TRBV19 and TRBJ2-7): DGGITQSPKYLFRKEGQNVTLSCEQNLNHDAMYWYRQDPGQGLRLIYYSQIVNDFQKGDIAEGYSVSREKKESFPLTVTSAQKNPTAFYLCASSILPGHTYEQYFGPGTRLTVT.

The V call is TRBV19, the J call TRBJ2-1; TCRdb lists TRBD2, though no DNA is available to test this call. The germline V gene encodes CDR1 LNHDA and CDR2 SQIVND (reference sequence). There are 18 residues in the CDR3. The CDR3 here is CASSNEEPPGLAFNEQFF.

The rearrangement links TRBV29-1 to TRBJ2-7; TCRdb designates TRBD2, a call that cannot be tested without DNA. This CDR3 spans 13 amino acids. Germline loops: CDR1 SQVTM, CDR2 ANQGSEA. This CDR3 reads CSARTSGAYEQYF.

The V gene is TRBV15, the J gene TRBJ2-4. CDR1 and CDR2 from the germline V gene are LNHNV and YYDKDF (reference sequence). The CDR3 loop spans 16 amino acids. CDR3 sequence reads: CATSREGEVAKNIQYF.

The chain combines TRBV27 with TRBJ2-3; TCRdb lists TRBD2, though no DNA is available to test this call. Germline CDR1 reads MNHEY; CDR2 reads SMNVEV (reference sequence). The CDR3 sequence is 16 residues long. The CDR3 sequence: CASSLLLAGGTDTQYF.

The V gene is TRBV15, the J gene TRBJ2-1; TCRdb names TRBD2, which stays unverified in the absence of DNA. The CDR3 is made up of 14 amino acids. Per germline, CDR1 LNHNV and CDR2 YYDKDF (reference sequence). The CDR3 here is CATSRVLASNEQFF.

V is TRBV10-3 and J is TRBJ2-3; TCRdb returns TRBD2, unconfirmable since there is no DNA. CDR3 length: 17 residues. In germline, CDR1 is ENHRY, CDR2 SYGVKD. CDR3 in amino acids: CAISTESLNGRTDTQYF.

This chain's CDR3 is CASSWGKNTEAFF. The genes are TRBV28 and TRBJ1-1; with no DNA, the TCRdb D assignment of TRBD1 cannot be verified. CDR3 size: 13 residues. Germline CDR1 and CDR2: MDHEN and SYDVKM.

V gene TRBV2 combines with J gene TRBJ2-1; absent DNA, TCRdb's TRBD2 call cannot be checked. The CDR3 consists of 19 residues. CDR1 is SNHLY and CDR2 is FYNNEI in the germline V gene. The chain's CDR3 is CASSVGLAGGLPVLCEQFF. Filled out from reference TRBV2 and TRBJ2-1, the complete variable domain reads EPEVTQTPSHQVTQMGQEVILRCVPISNHLYFYWYRQILGQKVEFLVSFYNNEISEKSEIFDDQFSVERPDGSNFTLKIRSTKLEDSAMYFCASSVGLAGGLPVLCEQFFGPGTRLTVL.

The CDR3 is CASRESSYNEQFF. The V and J genes are TRBV11-2 and TRBJ2-1. Per germline, CDR1 SGHAT and CDR2 FQNNGV. The CDR3 runs 13 residues.

This CDR3 is CSAKAPSERGYGYTF. The chain is built from TRBV20-1 and TRBJ1-2; TCRdb's assignment of TRBD1 cannot be checked, as there is no DNA. Germline CDR1 DFQATT, CDR2 SNEGSKA (reference sequence). This CDR3 region has 15 residues.

The J gene is TRBJ2-1, the V gene TRBV4-3; TCRdb's D call, TRBD2, is unchecked because there is no DNA. In germline, CDR1 is LGHNA, CDR2 YSLEER. The CDR3 runs 15 residues. The CDR3 sequence is CASSQVLADYNEQFF.

This chain joins TRBV5-6 and TRBJ1-2; TCRdb calls TRBD1, which cannot be checked without DNA. Germline lookup yields CDR1 SGHDT and CDR2 YYEEEE. The CDR3 is made up of 12 amino acids. The CDR3 sequence: CASSRQGDGYTF.

The CDR3 is CASSYSGGANTEAFF. This chain joins TRBV6-5 and TRBJ1-1; TCRdb calls TRBD1, which cannot be checked without DNA. The length of the CDR3 is 15 residues. CDR1 and CDR2 (germline): MNHEY, SVGAGI.

The V and J genes are TRBV12-3 or TRBV12-4 and TRBJ2-5; TCRdb proposes TRBD2, but this gene call is untestable without DNA. The CDR3 runs 15 residues. The CDR3 reads CASSPRDFEVETQYF.

The V call is TRBV29-1, the J call TRBJ2-4. This CDR3 has 12 residues. In germline, CDR1 is SQVTM, CDR2 ANQGSEA. CDR3 region: CSVVWGWDIQYF.

The rearrangement joins TRBV29-1 to TRBJ1-4; TCRdb names TRBD1, which stays unverified in the absence of DNA. This CDR3 comprises 13 residues. Germline lookup yields CDR1 SQVTM and CDR2 ANQGSEA. The CDR3 sequence: CSVEGGAWEKLFF. Supplemented by reference TRBV29-1 and TRBJ1-4, the full variable domain reads SAVISQKPSRDICQRGTSLTIQCQVDSQVTMMFWYRQQPGQSLTLIATANQGSEATYESGFVIDKFPISRPNLTFSTLTVSNMSPEDSSIYLCSVEGGAWEKLFFGSGTQLSVL.

V gene TRBV7-6 combines with J gene TRBJ1-1. There are 15 residues in the CDR3. Germline-derived CDR1 and CDR2 are SGHVS and FNYEAQ. The CDR3: CASSLSEAGNTEAFF.

The chain employs TRBV6-5 and TRBJ2-1; TCRdb's D call, TRBD1, is unchecked because there is no DNA. Germline V gene sequence: CDR1 MNHEY, CDR2 SVGAGI. This CDR3 has 13 amino acids. This CDR3 is CASSTPVRDQQFF.

CDR3 residues: CSVEEATSLGYGYTF. The rearrangement links TRBV29-1 to TRBJ1-2. Germline V gives CDR1 SQVTM, CDR2 ANQGSEA. CDR3 length equals 15 residues.